Below, 10 T cell receptor beta chains from the same sample are listed, as sequenced in a study of T cells in narcolepsy. The data were produced by immunoSEQ multiplex PCR, yet TCRdb's version contains in-frame clones alone and is incomplete. The sample carries approximately 23,000 clones, almost 85% recorded once. Sequencing was carried out using memory (CD45RA-) CD4+ T cells from blood. The source is a human donor in good health.

V gene TRBV4-2 combines with J gene TRBJ2-5, with D maybe TRBD1 (6 bases). From germline, CDR1 is LGHNA and CDR2 YNFKEQ. Trimming cost V 2 bases and J 1 base, with 8 bases left between them. The CDR3 has 14 residues. The CDR3 DNA follows: TGTGCCAGCAGCCAAATCAGGGGCCAAGAGACCCAGTACTTC. This gives the protein CASSQIRGQETQYF.

The rearrangement links TRBV28 to TRBJ2-7; D remains unclear. The CDR3 length is 15 residues. Germline assignment: CDR1 MDHEN and CDR2 SYDVKM. The V gene lost 2 bases and the J gene lost 1 base, with 12 bases spanning the gap. The CDR3 nucleotides are TGTGCCAGCAGTTTAAGATTGGGCATGTCCTACGAGCAGTACTTC. It specifies CASSLRLGMSYEQYF.

With respect to this clone: Relative to the germline gene, one junction end is altered; a read error may explain this. The chain carries TRBV18 and TRBJ2-2; TRBD1 matches at 9 bases. Germline CDR1 KGHSH, CDR2 LQKENI. The CDR3 has 15 residues. The CDR3 coding sequence is TGTGCCAGCTCCCCCGGGACAGGGAACTCCGGGGAGCTGTTTTTT. It encodes CASSPGTGNSGELFF.

J is TRBJ1-2 and V is TRBV19, with 8 bases matching TRBD1. Germline V CDR1 and CDR2: LNHDA, SQIVND (reference sequence). V shed 5 bases and J 4 bases; nucleotides not matched to a gene: 6. CDR3 length: 14 residues. The CDR3, as DNA: TGTGCCAGTAGTCCCGACAGGGGCCCCTATGGCTACACCTTC. This sequence encodes CASSPDRGPYGYTF.

Only a few counts were recorded for this clone. The genes are TRBV4-2 and TRBJ2-3; 7 positions match TRBD2. This CDR3 is built from 19 residues. Germline values: CDR1 LGHNA, CDR2 YNFKEQ. The V gene end was trimmed by 3 bases and the J gene end by 1 base; junction bases not matched to a gene: 16. The CDR3: CASSQTPGDSGIRTDTQYF. DNA of the CDR3: TGTGCCAGCAGCCAGACCCCCGGCGACAGCGGGATTCGCACAGATACGCAGTATTTT.

This sequence joins TRBV19 and TRBJ2-1; D remains ambiguous. CDR1 and CDR2 from the germline V gene are LNHDA and SQIVND (reference sequence). The CDR3 length is 15 residues. Trimming removed 4 bases from V and 1 base from J, with 11 bases in between. This CDR3 is CASSTTHTSYNEQFF. The CDR3 nucleotides are TGTGCCAGTAGTACGACCCATACTTCCTACAATGAGCAGTTCTTC.

The chain employs TRBV4-2 and TRBJ2-5; no definite D call. CDR1 is LGHNA, CDR2 YNFKEQ, per germline. V lost 1 base to trimming and J lost 3 bases, with 12 bases between them. CDR3 length: 15 amino acids. CDR3 residues: CASSQAPYTEETQYF. CDR3 bases: TGTGCCAGCAGCCAAGCCCCATATACTGAAGAGACCCAGTACTTC.

The chain employs TRBV7-8 and TRBJ1-1; 8 bases are a match to TRBD1. Germline V gene sequence: CDR1 SGHVS, CDR2 FQNEAQ. Trimming cost V 3 bases and J 11 bases; bases outside gene matches: 5. The CDR3 totals 12 residues. The CDR3 DNA reads TGTGCCAGCAGCTTTCGACAGGGGCAGGCTTTCTTT. This codes for CASSFRQGQAFF.

The CDR3 sequence is CASSPGGDGEQYF. CDR3 in DNA: TGTGCCAGCAGCCCGGGTGGGGACGGCGAGCAGTACTTC. The chain joins TRBV28 to TRBJ2-7, with D tentatively TRBD1 or TRBD2 (5 bases each). The germline V gene encodes CDR1 MDHEN and CDR2 SYDVKM. V was pared by 6 bases and J by 6 bases, with 15 bases between. CDR3 size: 13 residues.

The V call is TRBV11-3, the J call TRBJ2-7; possible D gene TRBD2, 5 bases. The V end lost 5 bases, the J end lost 6 bases, and 14 bases lay between the germline ends. The CDR3 is made up of 13 amino acids. Germline values: CDR1 SGHNT, CDR2 YENEEA. This CDR3 is CASSIAGGGEQYF. CDR3 bases: TGTGCCAGCAGCATAGCCGGAGGAGGCGAGCAGTACTTC.